The T cell receptor beta chain described here comes from a study of beta chain features in type 1 diabetes. This clone came up a few times. The CDR3 runs to 14 residues. Germline V gene sequence: CDR1 KGHSH, CDR2 LQKENI. J gave up 8 bases and V 4 bases, and 4 bases lay outside the gene matches. Per donor, one heparinised blood draw averaged around 110 mL. Sequenced material consisted of expressed TCRB transcripts (all of the isolated RNA was reverse transcribed). Sequencing was performed with immunoSEQ multiplex PCR; in TCRdb, only in-frame clones are kept and a portion is missing. The sample lists about 15,000 clones; less than 45% were seen once.

The chain couples TRBV18 to TRBJ1-4, with TRBD1 identical over 10 bases. Specimen: stem cell memory CD4+ T cells from blood. The receptor's source is a woman aged 40-49 years in good health. The CDR3 DNA is TGTGCCAGCTCACGAGAGGGACAGGGGGAAAAACTGTTTTTT. Translating gives CASSREGQGEKLFF.